These 29 T cell receptor beta chains were all obtained from the same sample, sequenced in a study of cytomegalovirus exposure and HLA in healthy donors. PCR employed 60 Vbeta and 13 Jbeta primers. Method: immunoSEQ multiplex PCR; TCRdb's copy keeps in-frame clones and lacks some. The sample yields tens of thousands of clones, about two thirds seen once. The specimen sequenced was PBMCs. The receptors derive from a man aged 35-49 years in good health and CMV-seropositive.

The chain links TRBV6-1 to TRBJ1-6; D possibly corresponds to TRBD1 (5 bases). Per the germline V gene, CDR1 is MNHNS and CDR2 is SASEGT. V was cut by 2 bases and J by 7 bases, with 12 bases left in between. The CDR3 is made up of 15 amino acids. CDR3: CASSERSGNNSPLHF. CDR3 coding DNA: TGTGCCAGCAGTGAAAGGTCAGGGAACAATTCACCCCTCCACTTT.

The J gene is TRBJ1-3, the V gene TRBV6-1; TRBD1 aligns across 9 bases. V lost 7 bases to trimming and J lost 8 bases; unmatched junction nucleotides: 9. This CDR3 has 14 residues. The germline gives CDR1 MNHNS, CDR2 SASEGT. CDR3 sequence: CASNPGQGTDTIYF. In DNA form, the CDR3 reads TGTGCCAGCAACCCTGGACAGGGGACGGACACCATATATTTT.

The chain recombines TRBV5-1 with TRBJ2-5; the match to TRBD2 covers 10 bases. The V segment lost 0 bases and the J segment 1 base; nucleotides outside the gene matches: 9. This CDR3 contains 18 residues. Germline-derived CDR1 and CDR2 are SGHRS and YFSETQ. The CDR3 loop is CASSLARSGRGPQETQYF. DNA of the CDR3: TGCGCCAGCAGCTTGGCCCGGAGCGGGAGGGGACCCCAAGAGACCCAGTACTTC.

This clone was counted a single time. This sequence joins TRBV5-1 and TRBJ1-2, with D tentatively TRBD1 (5 bases). Germline assignment: CDR1 SGHRS and CDR2 YFSETQ. The CDR3 runs 14 residues. Trimming took 6 bases from V and 8 from J, leaving 20 bases between them. The CDR3 nucleotides read TGCGCCAGCAAAAAGGATAGGCAGGGCTGGGGCTACACCTTC. Translation: CASKKDRQGWGYTF.

The gene calls are TRBV6-5 and TRBJ1-1, with 7 bases lining up with TRBD1. The trim removed 2 bases at V and 1 base at J, leaving 4 bases unmatched. From germline, CDR1 is MNHEY and CDR2 SVGAGI. This CDR3 has 15 residues. The CDR3 DNA reads as TGTGCCAGCAGTTACGGGGACAGAGAGAACACTGAAGCTTTCTTT. Amino acids: CASSYGDRENTEAFF.

The chain links TRBV10-3 to TRBJ1-2, with D possibly TRBD1 on 6 matching bases. The V gene lost 7 bases and the J gene lost 2 bases, with 11 bases spanning the gap. CDR1 and CDR2 from the germline V gene are ENHRY and SYGVKD. The CDR3 extends over 13 amino acids. CDR3 coding DNA: TGTGCCATCACGAACAGGGTAAACTATGGCTACACCTTC. Translating gives CAITNRVNYGYTF.

CDR3 bases: TGTGCCAGCAGCTTCAACACCAACTCCTACGAGCAGTACTTC. This codes for CASSFNTNSYEQYF. The chain links TRBV5-4 to TRBJ2-7; D gene unclear. This CDR3 is built from 14 residues. CDR1 SGHNT and CDR2 YYREEE come from the germline V gene (reference sequence). V lost 2 bases and J 0 bases, leaving 9 bases between the germline ends.

This clone was detected once. The chain carries TRBV13 and TRBJ1-1, with TRBD1 identical over 7 bases. The V segment lost 5 bases and the J segment 7 bases; nucleotides outside the gene matches: 10. The CDR3 is 14 amino acids. CDR1 and CDR2 (germline): PRHDT, FYEKMQ (reference sequence). The CDR3 nucleotides are TGTGCCAGCAGCCCCTCAGGGGGAGGTATTGAAGCTTTCTTT. This gives the protein CASSPSGGGIEAFF. Looking up the rest from reference TRBV13 and TRBJ1-1 gives the full variable domain: AAGVIQSPRHLIKEKRETATLKCYPIPRHDTVYWYQQGPGQDPQFLISFYEKMQSDKGSIPDRFSAQQFSDYHSELNMSSLELGDSALYFCASSPSGGGIEAFFGQGTRLTVV.

This chain connects TRBV10-2 to TRBJ2-3, with TRBD2 matching over 9 bases. Germline V gene lookup returns CDR1 WSHSY and CDR2 SAAADI. V lost 7 bases to trimming and J lost 4 bases; unmatched junction nucleotides: 3. This CDR3 is built from 13 residues. The CDR3 DNA reads as TGCGCCAGCAACGTAGCGGGGGCAGATACGCAGTATTTT. It translates to CASNVAGADTQYF.

This chain uses TRBV7-2 with TRBJ1-1; a possible D gene is TRBD1 (5 bases). In germline, CDR1 is SGHTA, CDR2 FQGNSA. The CDR3 totals 13 residues. Between the trimmed V and J ends, which lost 5 bases and 3 bases, there was a span of 10 bases. CDR3 amino acids: CASSPRVDTEAFF. The CDR3 coding sequence is TGTGCCAGCAGCCCCAGGGTGGACACTGAAGCTTTCTTT.

The chain links TRBV7-3 to TRBJ1-1, with 9 positions matching TRBD1. V lost 0 bases to trimming and J lost 0 bases; unmatched junction nucleotides: 11. Germline CDR1 reads SGHTA; CDR2 reads FQGTGA. The CDR3 extends over 19 amino acids. The CDR3 coding sequence is TGTGCCAGCAGCTTAACGGGGATGGGGACAGGGAATATGAACACTGAAGCTTTCTTT. Translation gives CASSLTGMGTGNMNTEAFF.

In this sample, this clone turned up once. This chain links TRBV6-5 with TRBJ1-1, with D maybe TRBD1 (5 bases). CDR3 length: 12 amino acids. Germline CDR1 reads MNHEY; CDR2 reads SVGAGI. V was pared by 8 bases and J by 12 bases, with 19 bases between. As DNA, the CDR3 is TGTGCCAGCGGTAGGGGCGCGTTAGTATCTTTCTTT. Its protein product is CASGRGALVSFF.

V usage is TRBV27 and J usage is TRBJ1-5; D is ambiguous. Germline CDR1 reads MNHEY; CDR2 reads SMNVEV (reference sequence). CDR3 length equals 14 residues. The V end lost 0 bases, the J end lost 1 base, and 4 bases lay between the germline ends. The CDR3 bases are TGTGCCAGCAGTTTATCCCGGAGCAATCAGCCCCAGCATTTT. Translating gives CASSLSRSNQPQHF.

The CDR3 region is CASRPDRINSNQPQHF. CDR3 nucleotide sequence: TGTGCCAGCAGGCCAGACAGGATTAATAGCAATCAGCCCCAGCATTTT. The chain uses TRBV28 and TRBJ1-5, with D tentatively TRBD1 (6 bases). V was shortened by 6 bases and J by 0 bases, with 15 bases between the two germline ends. Germline V gives CDR1 MDHEN, CDR2 SYDVKM. The CDR3 is 16 amino acids. Supplemented by reference TRBV28 and TRBJ1-5, the full variable domain reads DVKVTQSSRYLVKRTGEKVFLECVQDMDHENMFWYRQDPGLGLRLIYFSYDVKMKEKGDIPEGYSVSREKKERFSLILESASTNQTSMYLCASRPDRINSNQPQHFGDGTRLSIL.

CDR3 bases: TGTGCCAGCAGCTTAGACGGGGGGGCCCACAATGAGCAGTTCTTC. This sequence encodes CASSLDGGAHNEQFF. The chain links TRBV7-2 to TRBJ2-1; the match to TRBD2 covers 8 bases. Unmatched junction bases numbered 4, after V lost 1 base and J lost 5 bases. CDR1 is SGHTA and CDR2 is FQGNSA in the germline V gene. The CDR3 consists of 15 residues.

The chain carries TRBV5-1 and TRBJ1-1, with 7 bases aligning to TRBD1. The germline V gene has CDR1 SGHRS and CDR2 YFSETQ. This CDR3 is built from 14 residues. J was trimmed by 1 base and V by 3 bases; bases with no gene match: 3. The CDR3 protein is CASSWRQGNTEAFF. The DNA of the CDR3 is TGCGCCAGCAGCTGGAGACAGGGGAACACTGAAGCTTTCTTT.

This clone was observed a few times. This chain joins TRBV18 and TRBJ1-4; the D is unclear. V shed 4 bases and J shed 8 bases, with 8 bases lying between them. Germline CDR1 KGHSH, CDR2 LQKENI. This CDR3 is built from 12 residues. This CDR3 is CASSLKEEKLFF. The CDR3 DNA reads TGTGCCAGCTCACTAAAGGAGGAAAAACTGTTTTTT.

This clone was counted a few times. The chain has TRBV9 and TRBJ1-1; TRBD1 might be the D (6 bases). V was clipped by 3 bases and J by 0 bases, with 12 bases between them. Germline V gives CDR1 SGDLS, CDR2 YYNGEE. This CDR3 region has 15 residues. The CDR3: CASSDRGHMNTEAFF. CDR3 bases: TGTGCCAGCAGCGACCGGGGACATATGAACACTGAAGCTTTCTTT.

The CDR3: CASSLLLAYEQYF. CDR3 DNA: TGTGCCAGCAGCTTGTTACTGGCCTACGAGCAGTACTTC. This chain links TRBV5-6 with TRBJ2-7; D call uncertain. The CDR3 is made up of 13 amino acids. Trimming cost V 1 base and J 2 bases, with 7 bases left between them. Looked up from germline, CDR1 is SGHDT and CDR2 is YYEEEE.

This rearrangement joins TRBV5-1 to TRBJ2-3, with D unclear. V lost 0 bases to trimming and J lost 2 bases, with 7 bases between them. The germline V gene has CDR1 SGHRS and CDR2 YFSETQ. This CDR3 has 14 amino acids. The CDR3 here is CASSLGGNTDTQYF. CDR3 bases: TGCGCCAGCAGCTTGGGTGGCAACACAGATACGCAGTATTTT.

The chain combines TRBV6-6 with TRBJ1-1; D gene uncertain. The germline V gene encodes CDR1 MNHNY and CDR2 SVGAGI (reference sequence). The CDR3 has 13 amino acids. The V and J ends lost 2 bases and 1 base respectively, with 5 bases between them. CDR3 protein: CASSYAENTEAFF. The CDR3 coding sequence is TGTGCCAGCAGTTACGCAGAGAACACTGAAGCTTTCTTT.

This clone was counted between two and nine times. The CDR3 sequence: CASSYSADTTYEQYF. DNA of the CDR3: TGTGCCAGCAGTTACTCCGCGGACACGACCTACGAGCAGTACTTC. This rearrangement joins TRBV6-5 to TRBJ2-7, with D possibly TRBD1 on 5 matching bases. Germline V gene data show CDR1 as MNHEY and CDR2 as SVGAGI. Between the trimmed V and J ends, which lost 0 bases and 2 bases, there was a span of 11 bases. This CDR3 contains 15 residues.

As concerns this clone: A junction boundary mismatches the germline segment, possibly from a read error. Other DNA sequences in the same sample also yield this CDR3. The V and J genes are TRBV5-1 and TRBJ2-2, with a tentative D call TRBD1 (5 bases). CDR3 length equals 15 residues. Germline V CDR1 and CDR2: SGHRS, YFSETQ. Here the CDR3 reads CASSESTGNTGELFF. DNA of the CDR3: TGCGCTAGCAGCGAATCCACAGGGAACACCGGGGAGCTGTTTTTT.

The V call is TRBV25-1, the J call TRBJ2-5, with TRBD2 matching 7 bases. Germline V gene data show CDR1 as MGHDK and CDR2 as SYGVNS. Trimming at V came to 3 bases and at J to 0 bases, leaving 4 bases not matched to a gene. CDR3 length: 15 residues. The CDR3 DNA follows: TGTGCCAGCAGTGAGAGCGGGGCCCACCAAGAGACCCAGTACTTC. Amino acid sequence: CASSESGAHQETQYF.

The rearrangement uses TRBV5-6 and TRBJ1-2; 7 positions match TRBD1. The V gene's germline CDR1 is SGHDT and CDR2 YYEEEE. The CDR3 has 12 amino acids. Trimming took 4 bases from V and 9 from J; bases not matched to a gene: 6. The CDR3 protein is CASSPGTDSYTF. The CDR3 DNA reads as TGTGCCAGCAGCCCGGGGACAGACAGCTACACCTTC.

This clone showed up just once. This CDR3 is CASSYSAGGYNEQFF. The CDR3 bases are TGTGCCAGCAGTTATTCGGCGGGGGGCTACAATGAGCAGTTCTTC. The gene calls are TRBV6-5 and TRBJ2-1, with 8 bases lining up with TRBD2. V dropped 3 bases and J dropped 3; count of bases not matched to a gene: 4. The length of the CDR3 is 15 residues. The germline V gene has CDR1 MNHEY and CDR2 SVGAGI.

The chain uses TRBV5-1 and TRBJ1-1, with 7 positions matching TRBD1. The CDR3 contains 14 residues. Looked up from germline, CDR1 is SGHRS and CDR2 is YFSETQ. V lost 4 bases to trimming and J lost 5 bases; unmatched junction nucleotides: 8. CDR3 region: CASSPWDSVTEAFF. CDR3 nucleotide sequence: TGCGCCAGCAGCCCCTGGGACAGCGTAACTGAAGCTTTCTTT.

The chain carries TRBV29-1 and TRBJ1-4; D is perhaps TRBD1 (6 bases). This CDR3 has 14 residues. Trimming took 4 bases from V and 0 from J, leaving 9 bases between them. Germline V CDR1 and CDR2: SQVTM, ANQGSEA. The CDR3 DNA reads TGCAGCGTTGTACAGGGTTCAACTAATGAAAAACTGTTTTTT. Translated: CSVVQGSTNEKLFF.

The J gene is TRBJ2-1, the V gene TRBV27, with 12 bases matching TRBD2. The length of the CDR3 is 16 residues. V lost 3 bases and J lost 4; bases outside the gene matches: 4. Germline V CDR1 and CDR2: MNHEY, SMNVEV (reference sequence). This CDR3 is CASSFPGTSGYNEQFF. The CDR3 nucleotides read TGTGCCAGCAGTTTCCCCGGGACTAGCGGGTACAATGAGCAGTTCTTC.